The text below deals with one TCR beta chain. CDR3 length equals 15 residues. J was trimmed by 7 bases and V by 7 bases; bases with no gene match: 10. Per the germline V gene, CDR1 is MNHEY and CDR2 is SVGAGI. These data originate in a study of blood T cell repertoires in COVID-19. In the original analysis: Nucleated cell counts were estimated from reference gene primer amplification. Sequenced by immunoSEQ multiplex PCR; TCRdb stores in-frame clones only, minus some. The V and J calls and clone size were taken over from that table, and D and trimming were inferred from the DNA. The sample contains 45,000 to 50,000 clones, roughly nine tenths of which appear only once.

The chain couples TRBV6-5 to TRBJ2-1, with 10 bases lining up with TRBD1. Sequenced sample: peripheral blood. This clonotype was obtained from a human donor in a cohort sampled during active COVID-19. CDR3 sequence reads: CASKIPGQGWNEQFF. The DNA of the CDR3 is TGTGCCAGCAAAATTCCGGGACAGGGGTGGAATGAGCAGTTCTTC.